This entry lists 2 T cell receptor beta chains sequenced from one sample in a study of control samples from healthy donors and cancer patients. The data were produced by immunoSEQ multiplex PCR, yet TCRdb's version contains in-frame clones alone and is incomplete. The sample holds roughly 130,000 clones, 85% to 95% seen once. Material for sequencing was blood. All receptors derive from a man aged 18 to 35 in good health.

This rearrangement joins TRBV7-3 to TRBJ1-2, with no clear D. Between the trimmed V and J ends, which lost 2 bases and 2 bases, there was a span of 9 bases. This CDR3 is 14 amino acids long. CDR1 and CDR2 from the germline V gene are SGHTA and FQGTGA. The CDR3 reads CASSLYARNYGYTF. Written as DNA, the CDR3 is TGTGCCAGCAGCTTATATGCACGGAACTATGGCTACACCTTC. The whole variable domain, filled in from reference TRBV7-3 and TRBJ1-2, reads GAGVSQTPSNKVTEKGKYVELRCDPISGHTALYWYRQSLGQGPEFLIYFQGTGAADDSGLPNDRFFAVRPEGSVSTLKIQRTERGDSAVYLCASSLYARNYGYTFGSGTRLTVV.

V usage is TRBV4-1 and J usage is TRBJ2-5; no firm D call. CDR3 length equals 16 residues. From germline, CDR1 is MGHRA and CDR2 YSYEKL. Trimming left V 4 bases short and J 2 bases short, with 17 bases between. CDR3 in DNA: TGCGCCAGCAGCCCGCCCAAGGACGGATCTCAAGAGACCCAGTACTTC. It specifies CASSPPKDGSQETQYF.